This T cell receptor (beta chain) was recorded in a study of somatic mutations in cytotoxic T cells in rheumatoid arthritis. Assay used: immunoSEQ multiplex PCR; TCRdb lists only in-frame clones, some missing. The table shows some 11,000 clones, with around three quarters occurring only once. Germline V gene data show CDR1 as LGHNA and CDR2 as YSLEER. The length of the CDR3 is 19 residues. Germline trimming cut 3 bases from V and 1 base from J; bases unmatched to any gene: 15. The receptor comes from an adult with rheumatoid arthritis. Specimen: CD8+ T cells sorted from blood. This rearrangement joins TRBV4-3 to TRBJ2-7; TRBD1 agrees at 10 bases. This chain's CDR3 is CASSHDFGQGGFLSYEQYF. The CDR3 DNA reads TGCGCCAGCAGCCATGACTTCGGACAGGGGGGCTTCCTATCCTACGAGCAGTACTTC.